Listed here are 8 T cell receptor beta chains from one sample, sequenced in a study of T-cell memory formation after mild COVID-19. TCRdb processed the 5' RACE reads anew with MiXCR; each CDR3 protein has one entry. The data contain 400,000 to 500,000 distinct CDR3 sequences, 20% of them singletons. What was sequenced was PBMCs or a T cell subset sorted from them (not recorded which). All receptors come from an adult woman who had mild COVID-19 (a few samples of this study predate the infection). Cell type and time point are not known.

The chain is built from TRBV21-1 and TRBJ2-7; TRBD2 is the table's D call, not checked against the DNA. TRBV21-1 is a recognized pseudogene. This CDR3 is 16 amino acids long. CDR3 sequence (DNA): TGTGCCAGCAGCAAAGATGGGAGACCCTCGGACTACGAGCAGTACTTC. Translated: CASSKDGRPSDYEQYF.

This clonotype appeared a few times. The genes are TRBV7-6 and TRBJ2-2; D not certain. V was cut by 3 bases and J by 5 bases, with 7 bases left in between. Germline lookup yields CDR1 SGHVS and CDR2 FNYEAQ. The CDR3 length is 13 residues. DNA for the CDR3: TGTGCCAGCAGCTTTGAGCAAACCGGGGAGCTGTTTTTT. Amino acids: CASSFEQTGELFF.

The J gene is TRBJ2-7, the V gene TRBV27; maybe TRBD1 (6 bases). The V end lost 8 bases, the J end lost 2 bases, and 10 bases lay between the germline ends. The CDR3 extends over 12 amino acids. From germline, CDR1 is MNHEY and CDR2 SMNVEV (reference sequence). DNA for the CDR3: TGTGCCAGCGGACAGAATGCCTACGAGCAGTACTTC. Translated: CASGQNAYEQYF.

The V call is TRBV5-1, the J call TRBJ1-4; 8 bases align to TRBD1. This CDR3 is 15 amino acids long. Trimming cost V 0 bases and J 8 bases; bases outside gene matches: 6. Looked up from germline, CDR1 is SGHRS and CDR2 is YFSETQ. CDR3 bases: TGCGCCAGCAGCTTGGGTCTGGACAGGGCAGAAAAACTGTTTTTT. It is translated as CASSLGLDRAEKLFF.

This clonotype was counted between two and nine times. The chain carries TRBV7-2 and TRBJ2-4; D remains ambiguous. Germline values: CDR1 SGHTA, CDR2 FQGNSA. This CDR3 has 17 amino acids. The V end lost 5 bases, the J end lost 0 bases, and 17 bases lay between the germline ends. CDR3 amino acids: CASSTHVAVLAKNIQYF. The DNA of the CDR3 is TGTGCCAGCAGCACCCATGTGGCAGTCCTAGCCAAAAACATTCAGTACTTC.

The table lists this clonotype with a few counts. The chain recombines TRBV5-1 with TRBJ2-1, with D perhaps matching TRBD2 (5 bases). The CDR3 sequence is 14 residues long. CDR1 is SGHRS, CDR2 YFSETQ, per germline. V lost 0 bases to trimming and J lost 5 bases, with 9 bases between them. CDR3 in DNA: TGCGCCAGCAGCTTGGAGGCGGGCAACAATGAGCAGTTCTTC. Amino acids: CASSLEAGNNEQFF.

This clonotype was seen ten or more times. The rearrangement joins TRBV7-9 to TRBJ1-1; D remains unclear. Trimming stripped 2 bases from V and 1 base from J, with 17 bases between. This CDR3 spans 17 amino acids. Per the germline V gene, CDR1 is SEHNR and CDR2 is FQNEAQ (reference sequence). CDR3 in amino acids: CASSLRVDWLANTEAFF. In DNA, the CDR3 is TGTGCCAGCAGCTTACGGGTCGATTGGCTAGCGAACACTGAAGCTTTCTTT. Drawing the rest from reference TRBV7-9 and TRBJ1-1, the complete variable domain is DTGVSQNPRHKITKRGQNVTFRCDPISEHNRLYWYRQTLGQGPEFLTYFQNEAQLEKSRLLSDRFSAERPKGSFSTLEIQRTEQGDSAMYLCASSLRVDWLANTEAFFGQGTRLTVV.

In this sample, this clonotype turned up a few times. The DNA for the CDR3 is TGTGCCAGCAGGATCACTAGCGGGAGGTTCACCGGGGAGCTGTTTTTT. This translates into CASRITSGRFTGELFF. The rearrangement uses TRBV4-2 and TRBJ2-2, with 12 bases matching TRBD2. Germline V CDR1 and CDR2: LGHNA, YNFKEQ. With V trimmed by 6 bases and J by 4 bases, 6 bases remained unmatched. This CDR3 spans 16 amino acids.